The 32 T cell receptor beta chains in this list originate from one sample, sequenced in a study of blood T cell repertoires in COVID-19. Measured with immunoSEQ multiplex PCR; TCRdb has only the in-frame clones, and not every one. The sample includes over 110,000 clones, under 80% of them seen just once. The sample consisted of peripheral blood. These receptors were taken from a man at least 80 years old with acute or convalescent COVID-19.

The chain recombines TRBV27 with TRBJ2-3; TRBD2 agrees at 12 bases. The CDR3 has 15 amino acids. The V gene end was trimmed by 5 bases and the J gene end by 1 base; junction bases not matched to a gene: 1. Per germline, CDR1 MNHEY and CDR2 SMNVEV (reference sequence). The CDR3 sequence: CASSRLAGGTDTQYF. The DNA of the CDR3 is TGTGCCAGCAGTAGACTAGCGGGGGGCACAGATACGCAGTATTTT.

This clone appeared once. The chain combines TRBV10-2 with TRBJ1-5; no reliable D call. The V and J ends lost 0 bases and 3 bases respectively, with 9 bases between them. CDR3 length equals 15 residues. CDR1 and CDR2 (germline): WSHSY, SAAADI. The CDR3 DNA reads TGCGCCAGCAGTGAGTCGGGGAGGGCCAATCAGCCCCAGCATTTT. Translation: CASSESGRANQPQHF.

The chain joins TRBV12-3 or TRBV12-4 to TRBJ1-6; TRBD1 might be the D (6 bases). The length of the CDR3 is 13 residues. V gave up 7 bases and J gave up 8 bases, with 12 bases separating them. CDR3 sequence reads: CASTSRGDSPLHF. The DNA for the CDR3 is TGTGCCAGCACCTCCAGGGGCGATTCACCCCTCCACTTT.

CDR3 bases: TGTGCCAGCAGTACCATAGATGAGCAGTTCTTC. Translating it yields CASSTIDEQFF. The chain employs TRBV12-3 or TRBV12-4 and TRBJ2-1; D not resolved. The CDR3 covers 11 residues. V lost 5 bases and J 8 bases, leaving 7 bases between the germline ends.

This clone was seen a few times. This sequence joins TRBV4-3 and TRBJ2-1; TRBD1 is a possible D gene (5 bases). The length of the CDR3 is 15 residues. Trimming shortened V by 1 base and J by 2 bases, and 9 bases separated the two germline ends. Germline V gene data show CDR1 as LGHNA and CDR2 as YSLEER. CDR3 sequence reads: CASSQARGPYNEQFF. The CDR3 nucleotides are TGCGCCAGCAGCCAAGCAAGGGGCCCCTACAATGAGCAGTTCTTC.

This chain connects TRBV7-6 to TRBJ2-7; 11 bases line up with TRBD1. Germline CDR1 SGHVS, CDR2 FNYEAQ. The CDR3 sequence is 18 residues long. V was pared by 3 bases and J by 3 bases, with 13 bases of the junction left unmatched. The CDR3 reads CASSFFPVGTGGNYEQYF. In DNA form, the CDR3 reads TGTGCCAGCAGCTTCTTTCCTGTCGGGACAGGGGGAAACTACGAGCAGTACTTC.

The chain links TRBV18 to TRBJ1-4; 7 nucleotides match TRBD1. CDR1 is KGHSH, CDR2 LQKENI, per germline. The V segment lost 4 bases and the J segment 5 bases; nucleotides outside the gene matches: 7. This CDR3 comprises 15 residues. For the CDR3, the DNA is TGTGCCAGCTCACGACAGGGAGAGAGGAATGAAAAACTGTTTTTT. It specifies CASSRQGERNEKLFF.

The rearrangement uses TRBV5-6 and TRBJ1-2; 8 bases match TRBD1. J lost 5 bases, V lost 8 bases, and 14 bases had no gene match. CDR3 length: 15 amino acids. Germline assignment: CDR1 SGHDT and CDR2 YYEEEE. The CDR3 sequence is CASGGQGALEYGYTF. The CDR3 DNA reads TGTGCCAGTGGAGGGCAGGGGGCATTAGAATATGGCTACACCTTC.

The V gene is TRBV29-1, the J gene TRBJ1-5, with D tentatively TRBD1 (5 bases). Looked up from germline, CDR1 is SQVTM and CDR2 is ANQGSEA. The CDR3 runs 14 residues. The V end was cut by 4 bases, the J end by 4 bases, with 14 bases between. This CDR3 is CSVVNGGANQPQHF. DNA for the CDR3: TGCAGCGTTGTGAACGGGGGTGCAAATCAGCCCCAGCATTTT.

CDR3 DNA: TGTGCCAGCAGCTTAGAAGGGGCGGATGGAACAGATACGCAGTATTTT. Translating gives CASSLEGADGTDTQYF. The rearrangement links TRBV11-2 to TRBJ2-3; possible D gene TRBD1, 5 bases. CDR3 length: 16 residues. Trimming pared 0 bases from V and 3 bases from J, leaving 13 bases between. Germline-derived CDR1 and CDR2 are SGHAT and FQNNGV.

The DNA for the CDR3 is TGTGCCAGCAGTTTAAGCCCAAACACTGAAGCTTTCTTT. This encodes CASSLSPNTEAFF. The gene calls are TRBV28 and TRBJ1-1; D is unresolved. The ends were cut back, 2 bases at V and 2 bases at J, with 6 bases in the middle. Germline values: CDR1 MDHEN, CDR2 SYDVKM. CDR3 length: 13 residues.

This chain links TRBV15 with TRBJ2-7; a possible D gene is TRBD2 (5 bases). Between the trimmed V and J ends, which lost 8 bases and 2 bases, there was a span of 13 bases. CDR3 length: 13 amino acids. Germline V lookup: CDR1 LNHNV, CDR2 YYDKDF (reference sequence). CDR3 sequence: CATGNGGPYEQYF. CDR3 coding DNA: TGTGCCACCGGCAACGGAGGACCCTACGAGCAGTACTTC.

The V call is TRBV6-1, the J call TRBJ1-5, with 8 bases identical to TRBD1. The CDR3 is 14 amino acids. Germline V gives CDR1 MNHNS, CDR2 SASEGT. J lost 7 bases, V lost 3 bases, and 5 bases had no gene match. The CDR3 protein is CASSDNRGNQPQHF. In nucleotides, the CDR3 is TGTGCCAGCAGTGACAACAGGGGGAACCAGCCCCAGCATTTT.

This chain uses TRBV5-1 with TRBJ1-4; D perhaps matches TRBD1 (6 bases). The germline gives CDR1 SGHRS, CDR2 YFSETQ. V was trimmed by 6 bases and J by 0 bases, leaving 12 bases between them. The CDR3 covers 15 residues. The CDR3 loop reads CASTGTPTTNEKLFF. The DNA of the CDR3 is TGCGCCAGCACTGGGACACCTACAACTAATGAAAAACTGTTTTTT.

The chain joins TRBV27 to TRBJ1-6; D possibly corresponds to TRBD1 (6 bases). CDR3 size: 14 residues. V lost 3 bases and J lost 6, with 9 bases in between. Germline-derived CDR1 and CDR2 are MNHEY and SMNVEV (reference sequence). The CDR3: CASSLDSSNSPLHF. The CDR3 DNA reads as TGTGCCAGCAGTTTGGACAGTTCTAATTCACCCCTCCACTTT.

Many counts were recorded for this clone. The chain employs TRBV6-5 and TRBJ1-4; D gene ambiguous. Deletions cut 5 bases from V and 4 bases from J, with 14 bases between. Germline V gene lookup returns CDR1 MNHEY and CDR2 SVGAGI. The CDR3 has 15 residues. CDR3: CASSPLGSLNEKLFF. CDR3 in DNA: TGTGCCAGCAGTCCGCTCGGGTCCCTTAATGAAAAACTGTTTTTT.

The J gene is TRBJ2-3, the V gene TRBV7-3; D is possibly TRBD2 (5 bases). This CDR3 spans 14 amino acids. Trimming left V 8 bases short and J 6 bases short, with 18 bases between. Per the germline V gene, CDR1 is SGHTA and CDR2 is FQGTGA. The chain's CDR3 is CASALGRGWDTQYF. The DNA for the CDR3 is TGTGCCAGCGCCCTTGGGAGAGGGTGGGATACGCAGTATTTT.

The chain links TRBV6-6 to TRBJ1-6; D is possibly TRBD1 (5 bases). V lost 6 bases, J lost 5 bases, and 11 bases lay in between. The CDR3 has 14 residues. Germline CDR1 reads MNHNY; CDR2 reads SVGAGI (reference sequence). The CDR3 nucleotides read TGTGCCAGCAGGTTCCAGGGTAATAATTCACCCCTCCACTTT. Translation gives CASRFQGNNSPLHF.

The gene calls are TRBV6-5 and TRBJ1-2; D might be TRBD1 (5 bases). V was trimmed by 5 bases and J by 4 bases, leaving 17 bases between them. The CDR3 has 15 amino acids. Per the germline V gene, CDR1 is MNHEY and CDR2 is SVGAGI. CDR3 sequence: CASSLQGAGGYGYTF. The CDR3 bases are TGTGCCAGCAGTCTCCAAGGGGCCGGTGGCTATGGCTACACCTTC.

V is TRBV7-8 and J is TRBJ2-7, with D possibly matching TRBD1 (5 bases). The CDR3 is 13 amino acids. V shed 5 bases and J shed 0 bases, with 8 bases lying between them. CDR1 SGHVS and CDR2 FQNEAQ come from the germline V gene. This CDR3 reads CASSMTVSYEQYF. The CDR3 coding sequence is TGTGCCAGCAGCATGACAGTCTCCTACGAGCAGTACTTC.

This clone appeared a few times. The gene calls are TRBV11-2 and TRBJ1-2; 9 nucleotides line up with TRBD1. Trimming removed 3 bases from V and 4 bases from J; junction bases left unmatched: 15. This CDR3 spans 18 amino acids. The germline V gene has CDR1 SGHAT and CDR2 FQNNGV. The CDR3: CASSFGTGSPSGSYGYTF. CDR3 DNA sequence: TGTGCCAGCAGCTTCGGGACAGGGAGCCCCTCAGGGAGCTATGGCTACACCTTC.

The chain carries TRBV7-2 and TRBJ1-3, with TRBD1 matching 7 bases. The germline gives CDR1 SGHTA, CDR2 FQGNSA. V gave up 5 bases and J gave up 5 bases; unmatched junction bases: 9. The CDR3 is made up of 15 amino acids. The CDR3 nucleotides read TGTGCCAGCAGCCCATACGTGACAGGGAGAAACACCATATATTTT. It specifies CASSPYVTGRNTIYF. Looking up the rest from reference TRBV7-2 and TRBJ1-3 gives the full variable domain: GAGVSQSPSNKVTEKGKDVELRCDPISGHTALYWYRQSLGQGLEFLIYFQGNSAPDKSGLPSDRFSAERTGGSVSTLTIQRTQQEDSAVYLCASSPYVTGRNTIYFGEGSWLTVV.

This chain joins TRBV2 and TRBJ1-5; D might be TRBD1 (6 bases). V lost 9 bases and J 2 bases, leaving 17 bases between the germline ends. Germline V lookup: CDR1 SNHLY, CDR2 FYNNEI. The CDR3 totals 15 residues. This CDR3 reads CASKTGMLGNQPQHF. In DNA, the CDR3 is TGTGCCAGTAAAACAGGGATGCTTGGCAATCAGCCCCAGCATTTT.

The chain couples TRBV10-3 to TRBJ2-2; 9 nucleotides agree with TRBD1. The J segment lost 1 base and the V segment lost 2 bases, leaving 11 bases of the junction unmatched. The CDR3 is 19 residues long. Germline V gene sequence: CDR1 ENHRY, CDR2 SYGVKD. The CDR3 DNA reads as TGTGCCATCAGTGAGCCAGACCCCACAGGGGGCGGGAACACCGGGGAGCTGTTTTTT. This codes for CAISEPDPTGGGNTGELFF.

V is TRBV6-2 or TRBV6-3 and J is TRBJ2-1; D is undetermined. The CDR3 consists of 13 residues. The V and J ends lost 5 bases and 4 bases respectively, with 9 bases between them. In germline, CDR1 is MNHEY, CDR2 SVGEGT. CDR3 residues: CASSRLEYNEQFF. The CDR3 region has the DNA TGTGCCAGCAGTCGACTGGAATACAATGAGCAGTTCTTC.

This clone was detected once. V usage is TRBV6-7 and J usage is TRBJ1-2; D is perhaps TRBD1 (5 bases). TRBV6-7 is given ORF status, its function remaining uncertain. This CDR3 is 16 amino acids long. Trimming removed 8 bases at V and 7 bases at J, with 26 bases between. As DNA, the CDR3 is TGTGCCAGCCTCTCGCACGGACAAAAAGGGAAGTGTGGCTACACCTTC. Translating it yields CASLSHGQKGKCGYTF.

This chain uses TRBV4-1 with TRBJ2-6, with a possible D match to TRBD2 (5 bases). CDR3 length: 17 amino acids. V was trimmed by 0 bases and J by 0 bases, leaving 9 bases between them. CDR1 and CDR2 (germline): MGHRA, YSYEKL. CDR3 residues: CASSQDRGSSGANVLTF. The DNA of the CDR3 is TGCGCCAGCAGCCAAGATCGGGGAAGCTCTGGGGCCAACGTCCTGACTTTC.

This chain links TRBV30 with TRBJ2-6, with TRBD1 matching over 8 bases. The CDR3 is 15 residues long. The V gene's germline CDR1 is GTSNPN and CDR2 SVGIG (reference sequence). V gave up 2 bases and J gave up 2 bases; unmatched junction bases: 2. This chain's CDR3 is CAWSLQGAGANVLTF. The CDR3, as DNA: TGTGCCTGGAGTTTACAGGGGGCTGGGGCCAACGTCCTGACTTTC.

This clone was counted only a few times. The chain links TRBV3-1 (or the pseudogene TRBV3-2) to TRBJ1-1; D unresolved. Trimming pared 2 bases from V and 4 bases from J, leaving 8 bases between. Germline V gene lookup returns CDR1 LGHDT and CDR2 YNNKEL (reference sequence). This CDR3 is 13 amino acids long. CDR3 sequence reads: CASSQFRGTEAFF. The CDR3 DNA follows: TGTGCCAGCAGCCAATTTCGCGGCACTGAAGCTTTCTTT.

The V gene is TRBV11-2, the J gene TRBJ2-7; the D gene is possibly TRBD2 (6 bases). This CDR3 is built from 14 residues. The ends were cut back, 5 bases at V and 1 base at J, with 12 bases in the middle. Germline V gene sequence: CDR1 SGHAT, CDR2 FQNNGV. The CDR3 DNA reads TGTGCCAGCAGCCCTCCGGGACTTTCCTACGAGCAGTACTTC. It specifies CASSPPGLSYEQYF.

Note on this clone: Other DNA sequences in the sample encode the same CDR3. CDR3 bases: TGTGCCAGCAGCTTATACCGCGGAACAGATACGCAGTATTTT. This sequence encodes CASSLYRGTDTQYF. The rearrangement links TRBV7-9 to TRBJ2-3; D gene ambiguous. There are 14 residues in the CDR3. Trimming pared 2 bases from V and 3 bases from J, leaving 9 bases between. Germline CDR1 and CDR2: SEHNR and FQNEAQ (reference sequence).

The V gene is TRBV5-1, the J gene TRBJ1-1; 7 bases fit TRBD1. Germline lookup yields CDR1 SGHRS and CDR2 YFSETQ. V was pared by 4 bases and J by 3 bases, with 3 bases of the junction left unmatched. The CDR3 sequence is 13 residues long. CDR3 sequence (DNA): TGCGCCAGCAGCCGTACAGGGGACACTGAAGCTTTCTTT. It yields the protein CASSRTGDTEAFF.